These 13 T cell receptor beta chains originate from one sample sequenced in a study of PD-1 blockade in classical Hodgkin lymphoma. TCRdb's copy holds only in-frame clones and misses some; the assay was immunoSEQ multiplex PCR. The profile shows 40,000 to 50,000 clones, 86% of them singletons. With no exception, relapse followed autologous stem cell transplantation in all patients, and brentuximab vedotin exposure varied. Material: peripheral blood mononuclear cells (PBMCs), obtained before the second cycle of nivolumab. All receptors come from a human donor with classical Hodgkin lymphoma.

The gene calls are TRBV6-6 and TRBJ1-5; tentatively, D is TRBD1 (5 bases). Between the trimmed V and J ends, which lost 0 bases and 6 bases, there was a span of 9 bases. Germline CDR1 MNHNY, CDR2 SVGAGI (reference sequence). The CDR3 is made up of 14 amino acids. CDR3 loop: CASSYSAGSQPQHF. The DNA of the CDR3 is TGTGCCAGCAGTTACTCCGCAGGGAGTCAGCCCCAGCATTTT.

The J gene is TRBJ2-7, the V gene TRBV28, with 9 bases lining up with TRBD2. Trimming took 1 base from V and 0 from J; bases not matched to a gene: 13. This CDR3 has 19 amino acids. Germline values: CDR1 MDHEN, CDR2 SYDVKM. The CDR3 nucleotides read TGTGCCAGCAGTTTATCTGACAGTAGCGGGAGATATGACTCCTACGAGCAGTACTTC. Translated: CASSLSDSSGRYDSYEQYF.

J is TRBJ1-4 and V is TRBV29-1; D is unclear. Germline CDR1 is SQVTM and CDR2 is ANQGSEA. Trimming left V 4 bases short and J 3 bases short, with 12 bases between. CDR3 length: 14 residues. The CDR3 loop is CSVGKGGPNEKLFF. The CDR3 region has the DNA TGCAGCGTTGGAAAGGGTGGCCCTAATGAAAAACTGTTTTTT.

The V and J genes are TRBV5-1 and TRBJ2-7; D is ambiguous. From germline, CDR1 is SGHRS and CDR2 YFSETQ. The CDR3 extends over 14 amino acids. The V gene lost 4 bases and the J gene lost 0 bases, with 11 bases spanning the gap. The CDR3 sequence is CASSADASSYEQYF. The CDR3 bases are TGCGCCAGCAGCGCGGACGCTAGCTCCTACGAGCAGTACTTC. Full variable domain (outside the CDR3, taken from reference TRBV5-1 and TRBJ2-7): KAGVTQTPRYLIKTRGQQVTLSCSPISGHRSVSWYQQTPGQGLQFLFEYFSETQRNKGNFPGRFSGRQFSNSRSEMNVSTLELGDSALYLCASSADASSYEQYFGPGTRLTVT.

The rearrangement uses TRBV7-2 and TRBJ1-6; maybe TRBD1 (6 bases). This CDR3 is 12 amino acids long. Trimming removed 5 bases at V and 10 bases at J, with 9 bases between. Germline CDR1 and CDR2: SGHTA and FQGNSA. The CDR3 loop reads CASSVGASPLHF. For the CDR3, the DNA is TGTGCCAGCAGCGTGGGGGCGTCACCCCTCCACTTT.

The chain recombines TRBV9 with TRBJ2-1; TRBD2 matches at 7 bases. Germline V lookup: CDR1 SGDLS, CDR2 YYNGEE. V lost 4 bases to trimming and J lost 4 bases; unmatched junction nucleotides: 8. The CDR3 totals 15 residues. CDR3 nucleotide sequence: TGTGCCAGCAGCCCCATGAGCGGGACTTACAATGAGCAGTTCTTC. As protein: CASSPMSGTYNEQFF.

Here the CDR3 reads CASSSLGVAGDTQYF. The DNA for the CDR3 is TGTGCCAGCAGTTCACTTGGAGTAGCGGGAGATACGCAGTATTTT. The V call is TRBV27, the J call TRBJ2-3; TRBD2 aligns across 7 bases. This CDR3 contains 15 residues. With 4 bases clipped from V and 5 bases from J, the junction kept 9 bases outside the gene matches. The germline gives CDR1 MNHEY, CDR2 SMNVEV (reference sequence).

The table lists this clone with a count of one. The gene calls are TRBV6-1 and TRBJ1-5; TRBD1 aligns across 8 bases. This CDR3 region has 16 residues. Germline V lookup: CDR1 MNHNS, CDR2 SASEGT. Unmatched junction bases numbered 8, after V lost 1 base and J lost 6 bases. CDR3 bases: TGTGCCAGCAGTGAAGGGGAGACAGGGGTGAGTCAGCCCCAGCATTTT. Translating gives CASSEGETGVSQPQHF.

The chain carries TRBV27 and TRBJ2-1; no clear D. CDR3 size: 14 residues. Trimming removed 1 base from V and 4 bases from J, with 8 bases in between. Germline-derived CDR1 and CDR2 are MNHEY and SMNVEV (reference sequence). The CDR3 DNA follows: TGTGCCAGCAGTTTATTCGAACCATACAATGAGCAGTTCTTC. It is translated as CASSLFEPYNEQFF.

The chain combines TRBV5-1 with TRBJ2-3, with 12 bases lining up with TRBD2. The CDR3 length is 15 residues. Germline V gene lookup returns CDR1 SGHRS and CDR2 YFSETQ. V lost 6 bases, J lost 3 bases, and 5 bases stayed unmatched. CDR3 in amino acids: CASNPLAGGTDTQYF. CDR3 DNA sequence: TGCGCCAGCAACCCACTAGCGGGGGGAACAGATACGCAGTATTTT.

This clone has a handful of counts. DNA for the CDR3: TGTGCCAGCAGCTTGCGGGCGAGCGGGAGAAGGTATGAGCAGTTCTTC. This sequence encodes CASSLRASGRRYEQFF. This chain connects TRBV7-2 to TRBJ2-1; 8 positions match TRBD2. J was trimmed by 8 bases and V by 3 bases; bases with no gene match: 12. The length of the CDR3 is 16 residues. The germline V gene encodes CDR1 SGHTA and CDR2 FQGNSA.

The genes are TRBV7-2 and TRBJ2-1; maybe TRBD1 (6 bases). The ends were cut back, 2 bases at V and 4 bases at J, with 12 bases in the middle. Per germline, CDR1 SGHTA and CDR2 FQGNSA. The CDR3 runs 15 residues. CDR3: CASSLNRDTYNEQFF. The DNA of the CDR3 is TGTGCCAGCAGCTTAAACCGGGACACTTACAATGAGCAGTTCTTC.

CDR3 residues: CASSLIGRNEKLFF. CDR3 nucleotides: TGCGCCAGCAGCTTGATAGGCCGTAATGAAAAACTGTTTTTT. The chain is built from TRBV5-1 and TRBJ1-4; D is uncertain. Trimming took off 1 base at V and 4 bases at J, with 8 bases between the two ends. Germline-derived CDR1 and CDR2 are SGHRS and YFSETQ. The CDR3 is made up of 14 amino acids.